The 22 T cell receptor beta chains below were found in one sample sequenced in a study of cytomegalovirus exposure and HLA in healthy donors. PCR was performed using 60 Vbeta and 13 Jbeta primers. The table came from immunoSEQ multiplex PCR; TCRdb's copy has only in-frame clones and leaves some out. Of 100,000 to 150,000 clones in the sample, 80% were seen once. The material sequenced was PBMCs. The receptors were sampled from a man in his thirties or forties in good health and CMV-seropositive.

The V gene is TRBV5-1, the J gene TRBJ2-7; a weak D match, TRBD2 (6 bases). Germline loops: CDR1 SGHRS, CDR2 YFSETQ. The germline V and J ends were trimmed by 3 bases and 6 bases, with 16 bases remaining between them. The CDR3 is 14 amino acids. The CDR3 bases are TGCGCCAGCAGCTATCAAGCGACTAGTGGCGAGCAGTACTTC. Its protein is CASSYQATSGEQYF.

This chain joins TRBV11-3 and TRBJ2-1; unclear D gene. CDR1 and CDR2 (germline): SGHNT, YENEEA. The ends were cut back, 0 bases at V and 0 bases at J, with 3 bases in the middle. There are 14 residues in the CDR3. As DNA, the CDR3 is TGTGCCAGCAGCTTAGAGAGCTCCTACAATGAGCAGTTCTTC. Translation: CASSLESSYNEQFF.

The rearrangement uses TRBV27 and TRBJ1-6; TRBD1 is a possible D gene (6 bases). Between the trimmed V and J ends, which lost 4 bases and 4 bases, there was a span of 14 bases. The CDR3 is 16 residues long. The germline V gene has CDR1 MNHEY and CDR2 SMNVEV (reference sequence). CDR3 coding DNA: TGTGCCAGCAGTTACAGGGCCGTTACTTATAATTCACCCCTCCACTTT. Encoded protein: CASSYRAVTYNSPLHF.

The rearrangement links TRBV6-1 to TRBJ1-6; D remains ambiguous. Trimming pared 4 bases from V and 6 bases from J, leaving 13 bases between. From germline, CDR1 is MNHNS and CDR2 SASEGT. The CDR3 is 15 residues long. As DNA, the CDR3 is TGTGCCAGCAGTGTGAGTCGTCGGTCTAATTCACCCCTCCACTTT. Amino acid sequence: CASSVSRRSNSPLHF.

The CDR3 region is CASRRGGGDLNSPLHF. The DNA of the CDR3 is TGTGCCAGCAGGAGGGGCGGAGGGGACCTCAATTCACCCCTCCACTTT. The rearrangement joins TRBV5-6 to TRBJ1-6, with a weak D call TRBD1 (5 bases). The CDR3 loop spans 16 amino acids. Germline V gene data show CDR1 as SGHDT and CDR2 as YYEEEE. V lost 5 bases and J lost 7, with 19 bases in between.

This clone was seen only once. J is TRBJ1-5 and V is TRBV5-5; 8 nucleotides line up with TRBD1. Germline V gives CDR1 SGHKS, CDR2 YYEKEE (reference sequence). This CDR3 comprises 17 residues. The J segment lost 0 bases and the V segment lost 3 bases, leaving 8 bases of the junction unmatched. The CDR3, as DNA: TGTGCCAGCAGCTCCGGAACAGGGGGTTATAGCAATCAGCCCCAGCATTTT. Encoded protein: CASSSGTGGYSNQPQHF.

This chain uses TRBV11-1 with TRBJ2-5, with D possibly TRBD2 on 6 matching bases. V lost 5 bases and J lost 6, with 13 bases in between. CDR3 size: 13 residues. CDR1 and CDR2 from the germline V gene are SGHAT and FQDESV (reference sequence). The CDR3 region has the DNA TGTGCCAGCAGCGTGGGGGGATTGCAGACCCAGTACTTC. It codes for CASSVGGLQTQYF.

The rearrangement joins TRBV6-6 to TRBJ2-1, with 15 bases matching TRBD2. V lost 5 bases, J lost 4 bases, and 3 bases stayed unmatched. This CDR3 spans 16 amino acids. Looked up from germline, CDR1 is MNHNY and CDR2 is SVGAGI (reference sequence). The CDR3, as DNA: TGTGCCAGCAGTGCGGGACTAGCGGGGGGTTACAATGAGCAGTTCTTC. Translation: CASSAGLAGGYNEQFF.

This clone was counted a few times. The V gene is TRBV2, the J gene TRBJ1-4; TRBD1 might be the D (6 bases). Germline CDR1 SNHLY, CDR2 FYNNEI. Trimming shortened V by 6 bases and J by 6 bases, and 17 bases separated the two germline ends. The CDR3 sequence is 15 residues long. CDR3 DNA: TGTGCCAGCAGGAGAAGAGGGGGGGCTTATGAAAAACTGTTTTTT. It yields the protein CASRRRGGAYEKLFF.

The V and J genes are TRBV28 and TRBJ1-1; the D gene is possibly TRBD1 (5 bases). V was shortened by 4 bases and J by 0 bases, with 12 bases between the two germline ends. The CDR3 has 15 residues. Germline CDR1 and CDR2: MDHEN and SYDVKM. The CDR3 region has the DNA TGTGCCAGCAGTTGGATGACAGTCTTGAACACTGAAGCTTTCTTT. Amino acids: CASSWMTVLNTEAFF.

The rearrangement uses TRBV7-3 and TRBJ2-7; TRBD2 is a possible D gene (5 bases). This CDR3 is built from 14 residues. Trimming removed 5 bases at V and 1 base at J, with 12 bases between. Germline V gene lookup returns CDR1 SGHTA and CDR2 FQGTGA. DNA for the CDR3: TGTGCCAGCAGCCCATACGGGATATCCTACGAGCAGTACTTC. Its translation is CASSPYGISYEQYF.

This chain connects TRBV5-1 to TRBJ2-6; 9 bases map to TRBD1. Germline lookup yields CDR1 SGHRS and CDR2 YFSETQ. The J segment lost 0 bases and the V segment lost 2 bases, leaving 21 bases of the junction unmatched. The CDR3 is 23 amino acids. CDR3 nucleotides: TGCGCCAGCAGCTTACAACAGGGGGCGAATCCTTCGGTCCCTCGCTCTGGGGCCAACGTCCTGACTTTC. This gives the protein CASSLQQGANPSVPRSGANVLTF. Variable domain in full (rest from reference TRBV5-1 and TRBJ2-6): KAGVTQTPRYLIKTRGQQVTLSCSPISGHRSVSWYQQTPGQGLQFLFEYFSETQRNKGNFPGRFSGRQFSNSRSEMNVSTLELGDSALYLCASSLQQGANPSVPRSGANVLTFGAGSRLTVL.

This chain links TRBV12-5 with TRBJ1-6, with D unclear. Trimming removed 1 base from V and 14 bases from J, with 18 bases in between. Germline values: CDR1 LGHNT, CDR2 FRNRAP. CDR3 length equals 15 residues. CDR3 nucleotides: TGTGCTAGTGGTTTGGGGGCAACCACCCCCGGGGCCCTCCACTTT. Its translation: CASGLGATTPGALHF.

The chain combines TRBV30 with TRBJ2-2; unclear D gene. V lost 1 base and J lost 2, with 11 bases in between. The CDR3 spans 15 residues. The germline CDR1 and CDR2 sequences are GTSNPN and SVGIG (reference sequence). The CDR3 nucleotides are TGTGCCTGGAGTGGGGCCCTCCTCAACACCGGGGAGCTGTTTTTT. Protein: CAWSGALLNTGELFF.

V gene TRBV4-1 combines with J gene TRBJ1-4, with D hard to call. The CDR3 extends over 17 amino acids. V was shortened by 4 bases and J by 5 bases, with 20 bases between the two germline ends. Germline assignment: CDR1 MGHRA and CDR2 YSYEKL. This chain's CDR3 is CASSLSAGVETNEKLFF. CDR3 DNA sequence: TGCGCCAGCAGCCTGTCCGCGGGCGTCGAGACCAATGAAAAACTGTTTTTT.

This clone was counted a single time. The chain links TRBV27 to TRBJ1-1, with D possibly TRBD1 on 6 matching bases. CDR1 MNHEY and CDR2 SMNVEV come from the germline V gene (reference sequence). V lost 0 bases and J 3 bases, leaving 11 bases between the germline ends. The CDR3 spans 15 residues. The CDR3 DNA reads TGTGCCAGCAGTTTATCTGGGGGCATGGACACTGAAGCTTTCTTT. Residues: CASSLSGGMDTEAFF.

The chain uses TRBV11-3 and TRBJ2-1, with D possibly being TRBD1 (5 bases). The CDR3 length is 15 residues. V shed 5 bases and J shed 7 bases, with 18 bases lying between them. Germline CDR1 is SGHNT and CDR2 is YENEEA. CDR3 residues: CASSLNRQTLNEQFF. The CDR3 DNA sequence: TGTGCCAGCAGCCTCAACAGGCAGACCCTGAATGAGCAGTTCTTC.

CDR3 in DNA: TGTGCCAGCAGCGCCCTATCGTCGTGGAATGAGCAGTTCTTC. Its protein is CASSALSSWNEQFF. This chain joins TRBV9 and TRBJ2-1; D not certain. CDR3 length: 14 amino acids. V shed 3 bases and J shed 7 bases, with 14 bases lying between them. The germline V gene has CDR1 SGDLS and CDR2 YYNGEE. Combining the CDR3 with reference TRBV9 and TRBJ2-1 gives the whole variable domain DSGVTQTPKHLITATGQRVTLRCSPRSGDLSVYWYQQSLDQGLQFLIQYYNGEERAKGNILERFSAQQFPDLHSELNLSSLELGDSALYFCASSALSSWNEQFFGPGTRLTVL.

V is TRBV9 and J is TRBJ2-2; the match to TRBD2 covers 7 bases. Germline CDR1 is SGDLS and CDR2 is YYNGEE. The trim removed 8 bases at V and 4 bases at J, leaving 11 bases unmatched. This CDR3 spans 15 amino acids. CDR3 in DNA: TGTGCCAGTCAAACCGGGGGGTGGGGCACCGGGGAGCTGTTTTTT. It translates to CASQTGGWGTGELFF.

This CDR3 reads CASQSTGTVMKTQYF. Here the CDR3 DNA reads TGTGCCAGTCAATCCACCGGGACAGTCATGAAGACCCAGTACTTC. V and J are TRBV28 and TRBJ2-5; 7 bases map to TRBD1. This CDR3 has 15 amino acids. Germline V gene sequence: CDR1 MDHEN, CDR2 SYDVKM. V gave up 9 bases and J gave up 6 bases; unmatched junction bases: 16.

The rearrangement links TRBV4-2 to TRBJ2-3; TRBD2 agrees at 11 bases. CDR3 size: 18 residues. The V gene end was trimmed by 2 bases and the J gene end by 5 bases; junction bases not matched to a gene: 12. Germline CDR1 reads LGHNA; CDR2 reads YNFKEQ. The CDR3: CASSQISGGARGGDTQYF. In DNA, the CDR3 is TGTGCCAGCAGCCAAATTAGCGGGGGGGCAAGGGGCGGAGATACGCAGTATTTT.

This chain links TRBV19 with TRBJ1-1; 10 nucleotides agree with TRBD1. Germline V gene data show CDR1 as LNHDA and CDR2 as SQIVND (reference sequence). V shed 6 bases, J shed 3 bases, and the junction held 10 bases outside the gene matches. This CDR3 is built from 16 residues. CDR3 in amino acids: CASRRRADRGDTEAFF. The CDR3, as DNA: TGTGCCAGTAGGAGAAGAGCGGACAGGGGGGACACTGAAGCTTTCTTT.